These T cell receptor beta chains were read from a single sample in a study of blood T cells in healthy people across ages. From the 5' RACE reads, TCRdb called clonotypes with MiXCR, one entry per CDR3 protein. The sample shows about 760,000 distinct CDR3 sequences, more than 20% of them seen only once. This sample was also put to use in a study of T cells of mothers and their children.

Sequencing was performed on blood. These TCRs come from a boy aged 10-17 years in good health. CDR3s include the opening cysteine and the closing phenylalanine or tryptophan. A D gene is named only where the DNA matches it firmly. The size field is filled for only some rows; it gives once, few, many or a size class.

DNA: TGTGCCAGCAGCTTATTGACAGGAGAAGCTAACTATGGCTACACCTTC
CDR3: CASSLLTGEANYGYTF
D: NA
size: NA
J: TRBJ1-2
V: TRBV11-2

DNA: TGTGCCAGCAGCGAAGGACAGGGCGAGCAGTACTTC
CDR3: CASSEGQGEQYF
D: TRBD1
size: NA
J: TRBJ2-7
V: TRBV7-3

DNA: TGCGCCAGCAGCCAATCTGTTCTAGCGGGAGGCTACCAAGAGACCCAGTACTTC
CDR3: CASSQSVLAGGYQETQYF
D: TRBD2
size: NA
J: TRBJ2-5
V: TRBV4-1

DNA: TGTGCCAGCAGCCCAGAGGGACAGAACACCGGGGAGCTGTTTTTT
CDR3: CASSPEGQNTGELFF
D: NA
size: few
J: TRBJ2-2
V: TRBV7-2

DNA: TGTGCCAGCAGTATCGGCGGGAGGGCCGGAGATACGCAGTATTTT
CDR3: CASSIGGRAGDTQYF
D: TRBD2
size: NA
J: TRBJ2-3
V: TRBV28

DNA: TGCAGTGCTGCAAGGACTAGCCTAGGAGAGACCCAGTACTTC
CDR3: CSAARTSLGETQYF
D: TRBD2
size: few
J: TRBJ2-5
V: TRBV20-1

DNA: TGTGCCAGCAGCTTTGCGGGCAGGGGTCGAGGAGCTAATGAAAAACTGTTTTTT
CDR3: CASSFAGRGRGANEKLFF
D: NA
size: few
J: TRBJ1-4
V: TRBV7-6

DNA: TGTGCCAGCAGTCCGGATTGGGGGCAGAACACTGAAGCTTTCTTT
CDR3: CASSPDWGQNTEAFF
D: NA
size: NA
J: TRBJ1-1
V: TRBV28

DNA: TGTGCCAGCAGCCCGGGACTAGCGGGAATCGAGCAGTACTTC
CDR3: CASSPGLAGIEQYF
D: TRBD2
size: NA
J: TRBJ2-7
V: TRBV13

DNA: TGTGCCAGCAGGCGGGAGGTATTGGAGACCCAGTACTTC
CDR3: CASRREVLETQYF
D: TRBD2
size: NA
J: TRBJ2-5
V: TRBV28

DNA: TGCAGTGTATCCAGCGGGAATTCGTATACAGATACGCAGTATTTT
CDR3: CSVSSGNSYTDTQYF
D: TRBD2
size: NA
J: TRBJ2-3
V: TRBV20-1

DNA: TGCAGTGCAGCGACTAGCGGGAGGAACTATTACAATGAGCAGTTCTTC
CDR3: CSAATSGRNYYNEQFF
D: TRBD2
size: NA
J: TRBJ2-1
V: TRBV20-1

DNA: TGTGCCAGCAGTTCACCGGGACGGAAAAGGTATTTT
CDR3: CASSSPGRKRYF
D: NA
size: NA
J: TRBJ2-3
V: TRBV28

DNA: TGTGCCAGCAGTGAGGGGGAAGGAGGAGGCACAGATACGCGGTATTTT
CDR3: CASSEGEGGGTDTRYF
D: NA
size: few
J: TRBJ2-3
V: TRBV2

DNA: TGCAGTGCTAGAGATGGCAGGGCAAGCTCCTACGAGCAGTACTTC
CDR3: CSARDGRASSYEQYF
D: NA
size: few
J: TRBJ2-7
V: TRBV20-1

DNA: TGTGCCAGCAGCCAGGGACTAGCATATGAGCAGTTCTTC
CDR3: CASSQGLAYEQFF
D: TRBD2
size: NA
J: TRBJ2-1
V: TRBV3-1

DNA: TGCAGTGCCCCGCGGTCGGGAGGGCCAAAAAATGAGCAGTTCTTC
CDR3: CSAPRSGGPKNEQFF
D: TRBD2
size: few
J: TRBJ2-1
V: TRBV20-1

DNA: TGTGCCAGCAGAAACAACCCGGGGGGACGGGCCACTGAAGCTTTCTTT
CDR3: CASRNNPGGRATEAFF
D: NA
size: NA
J: TRBJ1-1
V: TRBV27

DNA: TGCAGTGCTAGAGAAGCAGTAGCGGGACTCACCGGGGAGCTGTTTTTT
CDR3: CSAREAVAGLTGELFF
D: TRBD2
size: NA
J: TRBJ2-2
V: TRBV20-1

DNA: TGCAGTGCTAGTGGAAACAGTCGATACGGGGCCAACGTCCTGACTTTC
CDR3: CSASGNSRYGANVLTF
D: NA
size: few
J: TRBJ2-6
V: TRBV20-1

DNA: TGTGCGAGCTCCAGGGAATATAGCAATCAGCCCCAGCATTTT
CDR3: CASSREYSNQPQHF
D: NA
size: NA
J: TRBJ1-5
V: TRBV6-4

DNA: TGCAGCGTTGCCGGCAACGCGAACACCGGGGAGCTGTTTTTT
CDR3: CSVAGNANTGELFF
D: NA
size: NA
J: TRBJ2-2
V: TRBV29-1

DNA: TGTGCCAGCAGTTTAGGGCCACAGGGGGCCCACGAGCAGTACTTC
CDR3: CASSLGPQGAHEQYF
D: TRBD1
size: NA
J: TRBJ2-7
V: TRBV12-3/TRBV12-4

DNA: TGTGCCAGCACCCCAGGGGGCGCGGGGAGCAATCAGCCCCAGCATTTT
CDR3: CASTPGGAGSNQPQHF
D: TRBD1
size: few
J: TRBJ1-5
V: TRBV6-1

DNA: TGCAGCGTCTCCCCAGGGGAACATCAGCCCCAGCATTTT
CDR3: CSVSPGEHQPQHF
D: NA
size: NA
J: TRBJ1-5
V: TRBV29-1

DNA: TGCGCCAGCAGCCAAGATGTCGCACCGGGAGCCCAGTACTTC
CDR3: CASSQDVAPGAQYF
D: NA
size: NA
J: TRBJ2-5
V: TRBV4-3

DNA: TGCAGCGGGTCCGGGACGAACACCGGGGAGCTGTTTTTT
CDR3: CSGSGTNTGELFF
D: NA
size: once
J: TRBJ2-2
V: TRBV29-1

DNA: TGTGCCAGCAGTGAGAACAGTGCCTCCTACAATGAGCAGTTCTTC
CDR3: CASSENSASYNEQFF
D: NA
size: few
J: TRBJ2-1
V: TRBV2

DNA: TGTGCCAGCAGCCACCGGCTTGATGGTAGCACTGAAGCTTTCTTT
CDR3: CASSHRLDGSTEAFF
D: NA
size: few
J: TRBJ1-1
V: TRBV6-1

DNA: TGCAGCGTTGAATCGATAGCGGGGGGCGGGGAGCAGTTCTTC
CDR3: CSVESIAGGGEQFF
D: TRBD2
size: few
J: TRBJ2-1
V: TRBV29-1

DNA: TGTGCCAGCAGCGGACTAGCGGGAGGCACAGATACGCAGTATTTT
CDR3: CASSGLAGGTDTQYF
D: TRBD2
size: many
J: TRBJ2-3
V: TRBV28

DNA: TGCAGCGTCACTTCAAGACTTTTAGTTACGCAGTATTTT
CDR3: CSVTSRLLVTQYF
D: NA
size: NA
J: TRBJ2-3
V: TRBV29-1

DNA: TGTGCCACACTATCGTTAGCGGGGGGGAGCTCCTACAATGAGCAGTTCTTC
CDR3: CATLSLAGGSSYNEQFF
D: TRBD2
size: many
J: TRBJ2-1
V: TRBV6-2/TRBV6-3

DNA: TGCAGCGTTGCAGCGGTGCTAGTGGAGACCCAGTACTTC
CDR3: CSVAAVLVETQYF
D: NA
size: few
J: TRBJ2-5
V: TRBV29-1

DNA: TGTGCCAGCAGCTCGGGACTAGCGGGGGGCAACCCTGCCGGGACCCAGTACTTC
CDR3: CASSSGLAGGNPAGTQYF
D: TRBD2
size: NA
J: TRBJ2-5
V: TRBV13

DNA: TGCAGCGTGGAGACTAGCGGGAGGGGAGATACGCAGTATTTT
CDR3: CSVETSGRGDTQYF
D: TRBD2
size: few
J: TRBJ2-3
V: TRBV29-1

DNA: TGTGCCAGCAGGCCCTCAGCGCGGGCATCCTACGAGCAGTACTTC
CDR3: CASRPSARASYEQYF
D: NA
size: few
J: TRBJ2-7
V: TRBV6-6

DNA: TGTGCCAGCATCGCGAAGGGGGCAGATAATGAAAAACTGTTTTTT
CDR3: CASIAKGADNEKLFF
D: TRBD1
size: NA
J: TRBJ1-4
V: TRBV12-3/TRBV12-4

DNA: TGCGCCAGCAGCCCGGCAGACGGATCCTACGGGCAGTACTTC
CDR3: CASSPADGSYGQYF
D: NA
size: NA
J: TRBJ2-7
V: TRBV5-1

DNA: TGCGCCAGCAGCCAAGGGAGCGCTGAAGCTTTCTTT
CDR3: CASSQGSAEAFF
D: NA
size: NA
J: TRBJ1-1
V: TRBV3-1

DNA: TGTGCCAGCAGCGTAGACGATAGCAATGAGCAGTTCTTC
CDR3: CASSVDDSNEQFF
D: NA
size: NA
J: TRBJ2-1
V: TRBV9

DNA: TGTGCCAGCAGTCCCCCCGGGGGATGGGGGGAGACCCAGTACTTC
CDR3: CASSPPGGWGETQYF
D: NA
size: NA
J: TRBJ2-5
V: TRBV6-6

DNA: TGTGCCAGCAGCTTAACGTTAGGGGCCAATGAGCAGTTCTTC
CDR3: CASSLTLGANEQFF
D: NA
size: NA
J: TRBJ2-1
V: TRBV7-9

DNA: TGCGCCAGCAGCCAGGGGTTTGGGGTAAACACTGAAGCTTTCTTT
CDR3: CASSQGFGVNTEAFF
D: NA
size: once
J: TRBJ1-1
V: TRBV4-1

DNA: TGTGCCAGCAGCGCCGGCGACCTCGCCGAGCAGTACTTC
CDR3: CASSAGDLAEQYF
D: NA
size: few
J: TRBJ2-7
V: TRBV28

DNA: TGTGCCAGCTCACCTCAGGGGGAAGGGGTCGAGCAGTACTTC
CDR3: CASSPQGEGVEQYF
D: TRBD1
size: few
J: TRBJ2-7
V: TRBV18

DNA: TGTGCCAGCAGGAGCAGATCGGGTCAGCCCCAGCATTTT
CDR3: CASRSRSGQPQHF
D: NA
size: NA
J: TRBJ1-5
V: TRBV27

DNA: TGTGCCAGCAGCCCTTATAGCGGGAGCTCTTACAATGAGCAGTTCTTC
CDR3: CASSPYSGSSYNEQFF
D: TRBD2
size: few
J: TRBJ2-1
V: TRBV28

DNA: TGTGCCAGCCGTTATCCCCGTATAGATAAACCCGGGACTAGCGGGACAGAGACCCAGTACTTC
CDR3: CASRYPRIDKPGTSGTETQYF
D: TRBD2
size: NA
J: TRBJ2-5
V: TRBV28

DNA: TGTGCCAGCAGGGTACACTACGAGCAGTACTTC
CDR3: CASRVHYEQYF
D: NA
size: NA
J: TRBJ2-7
V: TRBV7-2

DNA: TGTGCCAGCAGCCCTTGGCCGGGACAGGCATCCTACGAGCAGTACTTC
CDR3: CASSPWPGQASYEQYF
D: TRBD1
size: NA
J: TRBJ2-7
V: TRBV4-2

DNA: TGCAGTGCTAGAAAAGCGGGAGGGAACACCGGGGAGCTGTTTTTT
CDR3: CSARKAGGNTGELFF
D: TRBD2
size: NA
J: TRBJ2-2
V: TRBV20-1

DNA: TGCAGCGTTGAACCTACACGGGGGGGCGGCGAGCAGTACTTC
CDR3: CSVEPTRGGGEQYF
D: TRBD2
size: NA
J: TRBJ2-7
V: TRBV29-1

DNA: TGTGCCAGCAGCAAGGGACAGGGGGCAAGCACAGATACGCAGTATTTT
CDR3: CASSKGQGASTDTQYF
D: TRBD1
size: few
J: TRBJ2-3
V: TRBV7-3

DNA: TGTGCCAGCAGCTTAGCGGGAGGATTAGGGGAGCTGTTTTTT
CDR3: CASSLAGGLGELFF
D: NA
size: few
J: TRBJ2-2
V: TRBV7-9

DNA: TGCAGTGCTAGGACCCGGACAGGGAGGGCCCAAGAGACCCAGTACTTC
CDR3: CSARTRTGRAQETQYF
D: NA
size: NA
J: TRBJ2-5
V: TRBV20-1

DNA: TGTGCCAGCAGTAAGGGGACTAGCTCCAATGAGCAGTTCTTC
CDR3: CASSKGTSSNEQFF
D: TRBD2
size: NA
J: TRBJ2-1
V: TRBV6-5

DNA: TGTGCCAGCAGCCTAACTAGCGGGAGCCCTCAAGAGACCCAGTACTTC
CDR3: CASSLTSGSPQETQYF
D: TRBD2
size: few
J: TRBJ2-5
V: TRBV12-3/TRBV12-4